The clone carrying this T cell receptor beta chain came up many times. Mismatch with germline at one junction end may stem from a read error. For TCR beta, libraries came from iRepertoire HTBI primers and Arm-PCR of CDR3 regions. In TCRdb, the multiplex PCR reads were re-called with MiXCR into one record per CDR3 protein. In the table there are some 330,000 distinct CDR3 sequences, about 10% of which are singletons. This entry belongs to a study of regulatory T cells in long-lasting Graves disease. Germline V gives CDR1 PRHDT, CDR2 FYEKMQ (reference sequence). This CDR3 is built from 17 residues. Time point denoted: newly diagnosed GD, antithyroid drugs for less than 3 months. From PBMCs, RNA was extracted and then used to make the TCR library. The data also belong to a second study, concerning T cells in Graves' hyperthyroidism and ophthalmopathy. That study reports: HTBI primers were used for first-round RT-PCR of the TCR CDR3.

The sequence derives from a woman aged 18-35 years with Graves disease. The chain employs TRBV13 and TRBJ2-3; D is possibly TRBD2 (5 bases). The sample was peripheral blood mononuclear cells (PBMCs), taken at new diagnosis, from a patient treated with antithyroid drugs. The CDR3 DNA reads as TGCGCCAGCAGCTTGGCCGGGCAAGCGCGGGTCGCAGATACGCAGTATTTT. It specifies CASSLAGQARVADTQYF.